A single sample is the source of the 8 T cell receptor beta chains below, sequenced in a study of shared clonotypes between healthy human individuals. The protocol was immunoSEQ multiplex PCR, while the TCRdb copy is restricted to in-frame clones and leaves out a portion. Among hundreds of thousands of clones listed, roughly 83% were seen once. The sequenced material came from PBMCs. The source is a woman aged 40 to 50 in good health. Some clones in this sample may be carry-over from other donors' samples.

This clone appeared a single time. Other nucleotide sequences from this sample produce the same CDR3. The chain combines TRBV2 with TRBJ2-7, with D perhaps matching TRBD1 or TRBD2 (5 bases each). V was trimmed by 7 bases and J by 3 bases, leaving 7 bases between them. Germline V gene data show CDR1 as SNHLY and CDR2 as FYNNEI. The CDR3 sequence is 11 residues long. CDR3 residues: CASMRGYEQYF. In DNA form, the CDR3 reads TGTGCCAGCATGAGGGGCTACGAGCAGTACTTC.

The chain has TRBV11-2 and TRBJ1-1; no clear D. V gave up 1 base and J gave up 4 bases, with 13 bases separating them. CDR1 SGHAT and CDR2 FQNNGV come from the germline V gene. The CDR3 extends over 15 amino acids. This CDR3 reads CASSLGRQFSTEAFF. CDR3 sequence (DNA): TGTGCCAGCAGCTTAGGAAGGCAGTTTAGCACTGAAGCTTTCTTT.

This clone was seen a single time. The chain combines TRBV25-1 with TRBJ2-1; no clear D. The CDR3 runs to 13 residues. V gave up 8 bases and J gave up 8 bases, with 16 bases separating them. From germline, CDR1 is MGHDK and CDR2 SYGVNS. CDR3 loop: CASAMEPGHEQFF. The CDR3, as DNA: TGTGCCAGCGCCATGGAACCTGGGCATGAGCAGTTCTTC.

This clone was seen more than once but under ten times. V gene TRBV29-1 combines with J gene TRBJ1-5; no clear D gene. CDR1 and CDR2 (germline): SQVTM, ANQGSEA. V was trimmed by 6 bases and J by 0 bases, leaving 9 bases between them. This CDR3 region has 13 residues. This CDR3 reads CSVKDGSNQPQHF. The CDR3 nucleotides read TGCAGCGTGAAAGACGGTAGCAATCAGCCCCAGCATTTT.

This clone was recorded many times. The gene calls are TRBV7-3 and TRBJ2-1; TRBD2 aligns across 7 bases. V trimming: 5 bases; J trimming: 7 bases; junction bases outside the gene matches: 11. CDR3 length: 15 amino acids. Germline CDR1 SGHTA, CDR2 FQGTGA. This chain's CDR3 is CASSPGLPGRNEQFF. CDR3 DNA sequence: TGTGCCAGCAGCCCGGGACTACCGGGGCGTAATGAGCAGTTCTTC. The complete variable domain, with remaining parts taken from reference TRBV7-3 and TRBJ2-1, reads GAGVSQTPSNKVTEKGKYVELRCDPISGHTALYWYRQSLGQGPEFLIYFQGTGAADDSGLPNDRFFAVRPEGSVSTLKIQRTERGDSAVYLCASSPGLPGRNEQFFGPGTRLTVL.

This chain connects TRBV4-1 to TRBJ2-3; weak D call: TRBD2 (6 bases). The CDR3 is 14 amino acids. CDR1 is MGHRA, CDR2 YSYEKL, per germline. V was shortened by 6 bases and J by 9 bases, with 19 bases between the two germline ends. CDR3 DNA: TGCGCCAGCAGTAAACCGGGGGACCTTGAGACGCAGTATTTT. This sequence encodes CASSKPGDLETQYF.

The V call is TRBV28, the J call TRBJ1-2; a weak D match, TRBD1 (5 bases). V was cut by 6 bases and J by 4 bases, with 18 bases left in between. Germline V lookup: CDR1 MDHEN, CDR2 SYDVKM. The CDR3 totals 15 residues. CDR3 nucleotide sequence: TGTGCCAGCAGATGGGGGGGTACCGGGACCTATGGCTACACCTTC. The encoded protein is CASRWGGTGTYGYTF.

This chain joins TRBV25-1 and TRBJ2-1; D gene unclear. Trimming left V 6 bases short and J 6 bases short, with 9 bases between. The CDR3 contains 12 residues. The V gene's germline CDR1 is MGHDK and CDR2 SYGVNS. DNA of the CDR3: TGTGCCAGCAGGGGTCATCGCAATGAGCAGTTCTTC. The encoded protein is CASRGHRNEQFF.